This T cell receptor beta chain was sequenced in a study of T cell responses to AZD1222 COVID-19 vaccine. Only in-frame clones appear in the TCRdb table, and some are missing; sequencing was by immunoSEQ multiplex PCR. This sample has about 180,000 clones; 75% to 90% occur once, and the top ten carry 2.6%. Findings and caveats of the study: At 160-218 and 743-854, vaccine-associated CD4 TCRs were dominant, and they spanned spike. Unmutated variant regions reportedly attract nearly half of all spike-specific TCRs. Only a handful of people who got AZD1222 tested seropositive at baseline. Without day 14 samples, only post-peak T cell repertoires were studied.

The CDR3 contains 12 residues. V lost 6 bases and J 6 bases, leaving 12 bases between the germline ends. The germline CDR1 and CDR2 sequences are MNHEY and SVGAGI. A note on this clone: Its specificity is unknown.

This sequence was found in an adult in good health. Source: peripheral blood, taken on day 0 of AZD1222 vaccination. The chain uses TRBV6-5 and TRBJ2-7; tentative D call: TRBD1 (6 bases). The CDR3 is CASRIGRGEQYF. The CDR3 DNA sequence: TGTGCCAGCAGAATTGGCAGGGGCGAGCAGTACTTC.